The next 7 T cell receptor beta chains were all read from a single sample in a study of identical twins (dated by TCRdb to the mid-2010s). The library was built by means of 5' RACE. TCRdb records Illumina HiSeq 2000 as the sequencer. Using fastp trimming at Q25 and MiXCR clonotype assembly, TCRdb reanalyzed the public sequencing data and kept in-frame beta chains. CDR3 protein sequences are deduplicated, and each keeps its most common genes and DNA. The sample contains more than 1.5 million distinct CDR3 sequences, about 32% of them found a single time. The biggest ten clones account for less than 0.35% of the sample. Sequenced sample: cord blood. The receptors were gathered from a newborn girl in good health.

The chain joins TRBV20-1 to TRBJ2-3, with 8 bases that match TRBD1. The CDR3 length is 16 residues. With 6 bases clipped from V and 2 bases from J, the junction kept 13 bases outside the gene matches. The germline V gene has CDR1 DFQATT and CDR2 SNEGSKA (reference sequence). The CDR3 region is CSAAPDRGSHTDTQYF. The CDR3 region has the DNA TGCAGTGCGGCCCCCGACAGGGGTTCACACACAGATACGCAGTATTTT.

The V and J genes are TRBV6-6 and TRBJ2-2; 7 bases map to TRBD2. The ends lost 7 bases at V and 4 bases at J; junction bases unmatched: 3. Germline V lookup: CDR1 MNHNY, CDR2 SVGAGI (reference sequence). The CDR3 is 13 residues long. The CDR3 spells CASNGGGTGELFF. CDR3 coding DNA: TGTGCCAGCAATGGGGGGGGCACCGGGGAGCTGTTTTTT.

The sample holds a few counts of this clonotype. V and J are TRBV9 and TRBJ2-3; 12 nucleotides line up with TRBD2. This CDR3 contains 16 residues. Looked up from germline, CDR1 is SGDLS and CDR2 is YYNGEE. The V and J ends lost 0 bases and 4 bases, in that order; junction bases with no gene match: 3. For the CDR3, the DNA is TGTGCCAGCAGCGTAGGGACTAGCGGGGAGTCAGATACGCAGTATTTT. Translating gives CASSVGTSGESDTQYF.

Only a few counts were recorded for this clonotype. The V gene is TRBV28, the J gene TRBJ1-5; D remains unclear. Germline V lookup: CDR1 MDHEN, CDR2 SYDVKM. This CDR3 is built from 14 residues. V was cut by 6 bases and J by 5 bases, with 14 bases left in between. DNA for the CDR3: TGTGCCAGCAGATTCGGACCGCCAGATCAGCCCCAGCATTTT. It is translated as CASRFGPPDQPQHF.

There are a few counts of this clonotype. This rearrangement joins TRBV7-2 to TRBJ2-3; possible D gene TRBD1, 6 bases. CDR1 SGHTA and CDR2 FQGNSA come from the germline V gene. V dropped 1 base and J dropped 0 bases, with 11 bases sitting between them. The CDR3 loop spans 16 amino acids. This chain's CDR3 is CASSLVGRGSTDTQYF. CDR3 nucleotides: TGTGCCAGCAGCTTAGTAGGAAGGGGGAGCACAGATACGCAGTATTTT.

Notes on this clonotype: One end of the junction varies from germline; a read error may be responsible. This chain joins TRBV5-6 and TRBJ2-1; TRBD2 matches 11 bases. Germline V gives CDR1 SGHDT, CDR2 YYEEEE. The CDR3 has 16 amino acids. The CDR3 reads CASSLALAGGYDEQFF. The CDR3 DNA reads TGTGCCAGCAGCTTGGCTCTAGCGGGAGGCTACGATGAGCAGTTCTTC.

This clonotype was counted a few times. This chain uses TRBV19 with TRBJ1-2; D is ambiguous. Germline V gene sequence: CDR1 LNHDA, CDR2 SQIVND (reference sequence). There are 14 residues in the CDR3. V lost 3 bases and J lost 1, with 9 bases in between. The CDR3 region is CASSIPTLNYGYTF. The DNA of the CDR3 is TGTGCCAGTAGTATCCCGACACTTAACTATGGCTACACCTTC.